This T cell receptor (beta chain) was profiled in a study of shared clonotypes between healthy human individuals. Everyone who donated was a Caucasian adult who lived in Nashville, Tennessee. Clones were sequenced by immunoSEQ multiplex PCR, and TCRdb holds only the in-frame ones, with some missing. This sample has about 470,000 clones, with 75% to 85% found just once. The CDR3 covers 18 residues. The J segment lost 3 bases and the V segment lost 0 bases, leaving 14 bases of the junction unmatched. The germline V gene encodes CDR1 SGHTA and CDR2 FQGNSA. The chain has TRBV7-2 and TRBJ2-7; 7 bases agree with TRBD1. This TCR derives from a woman aged 40 to 49 in good health. Some clones in this sample may be carry-over from other donors' samples. Sequenced material: PBMCs. The CDR3 DNA is TGTGCCAGCAGCTTAGCATATTCCACGGACAGGCGGCTCTACGAGCAGTACTTC. This translates into CASSLAYSTDRRLYEQYF.